These T cell receptor beta chains were read from a single sample in a study of cytomegalovirus exposure and HLA in healthy donors. Profiled with immunoSEQ multiplex PCR; TCRdb holds only in-frame clones, not every one. Its clone listing holds approximately 79,000 clones. The sequenced material came from PBMCs. Source of these receptors: a boy aged 10-17 years in good health and CMV-seronegative. Both conserved end residues are part of each CDR3. The D gene is left open where the match is weak.

j_call v_call d_call cdr3_aa cdr3_nt
TRBJ1-3 TRBV7-6 TRBD1 CASSLDRGSGNTIYF TGTGCCAGCAGCTTGGACAGGGGATCCGGAAACACCATATATTTT
TRBJ2-1 TRBV4-1 TRBD2 CASSQGLASGRREQFF TGCGCCAGCAGCCAAGGTTTGGCTAGCGGGAGGCGGGAGCAGTTCTTC
TRBJ1-2 TRBV9 NA CASSPQSQTNYGYTF TGTGCCAGCAGCCCCCAGTCCCAAACGAACTATGGCTACACCTTC
TRBJ1-2 TRBV4-3 TRBD1 CASSQDGGSGGYGYTF TGCGCCAGCAGCCAAGATGGGGGGTCAGGGGGCTATGGCTACACCTTC
TRBJ2-7 TRBV7-8 NA CASSRKTYEQYF TGTGCCAGCAGCCGTAAAACCTACGAGCAGTACTTC
TRBJ1-5 TRBV15 TRBD1 CATSRPGQGNQPQHF TGTGCCACCAGCAGGCCGGGACAGGGGAATCAGCCCCAGCATTTT
TRBJ1-3 TRBV14 TRBD1 CASSQEGGDRGRLRGNTIYF TGTGCCAGCAGCCAAGAAGGGGGGGACAGGGGGCGACTCAGGGGAAACACCATATATTTT
TRBJ2-3 TRBV7-3 TRBD2 CASSRTSGPTDTQYF TGTGCCAGCAGCAGGACTAGCGGACCCACAGATACGCAGTATTTT
TRBJ2-2 TRBV6-5 NA CASRSTQTNTGELFF TGTGCCAGCAGGTCGACACAAACGAACACCGGGGAGCTGTTTTTT
TRBJ1-1 TRBV6-1 TRBD1 CASSAGTADTEAFF TGTGCCAGCAGTGCGGGGACAGCGGACACTGAAGCTTTCTTT
TRBJ2-2 TRBV19 NA CATSKRAGIKSGELFF TGTGCCACCTCCAAGCGGGCAGGGATAAAGTCCGGGGAGCTGTTTTTT
TRBJ1-1 TRBV7-9 NA CASSLEGRADEAFF TGTGCCAGCAGCTTAGAAGGCAGGGCGGATGAAGCTTTCTTT
TRBJ1-2 TRBV7-9 TRBD1 CASSTTGGVFYGYTF TGTGCCAGCAGCACTACAGGGGGCGTCTTCTATGGCTACACCTTC
TRBJ2-2 TRBV18 NA CASSVQFENTGELFF TGTGCCAGCTCAGTACAGTTCGAGAACACCGGGGAGCTGTTTTTT
TRBJ1-2 TRBV18 NA CASSPRTENPGGYTF TGTGCCAGCTCACCGCGGACAGAGAATCCAGGCGGCTACACCTTC
TRBJ1-2 TRBV19 NA CASSIARGLNYGYTF TGTGCCAGTAGTATAGCGAGAGGGCTCAACTATGGCTACACCTTC
TRBJ1-5 TRBV19 TRBD1 CASSIGVSGGSHQPQHF TGTGCCAGTAGTATAGGCGTTTCAGGGGGCTCCCATCAGCCCCAGCATTTT
TRBJ2-5 TRBV7-3 NA CASSLIGDPETQYF TGTGCCAGCAGCTTAATAGGAGACCCAGAGACCCAGTACTTC
TRBJ1-1 TRBV7-9 NA CASSPGGLRGTEAFF TGTGCCAGCAGCCCGGGGGGCTTACGGGGCACTGAAGCTTTCTTT
TRBJ1-2 TRBV5-4 TRBD1 CASSRTGQDNYGYTF TGTGCCAGCAGCCGGACAGGACAGGATAACTATGGCTACACCTTC
TRBJ2-7 TRBV9 TRBD2 CASSVSGGGHYEQYF TGTGCCAGCAGCGTATCGGGCGGGGGGCACTACGAGCAGTACTTC
TRBJ2-2 TRBV6-1 TRBD2 CASSEGPLAGGLNTGELFF TGTGCCAGCAGTGAGGGTCCTCTAGCGGGGGGGCTAAACACCGGGGAGCTGTTTTTT
TRBJ2-6 TRBV6-1 NA CASGHHSGANVLTF TGTGCCAGCGGGCACCACTCTGGGGCCAACGTCCTGACTTTC
TRBJ2-1 TRBV29-1 TRBD2 CSVGWLAGSSSDNEQFF TGCAGCGTTGGATGGCTAGCGGGATCCAGCTCCGACAATGAGCAGTTCTTC
TRBJ1-1 TRBV19 NA CASSKGGDPAEAFF TGTGCCAGTAGTAAGGGAGGAGACCCGGCTGAAGCTTTCTTT
TRBJ1-3 TRBV15 NA CATSRGGTGNTIYF TGTGCCACCAGCAGGGGAGGCACCGGAAACACCATATATTTT
TRBJ2-7 TRBV11-2 TRBD1 CASSLPRGPNSYEQYF TGTGCCAGCAGCTTACCAAGGGGGCCAAACTCCTACGAGCAGTACTTC
TRBJ1-4 TRBV6-1 NA CASSRGKATNEKLFF TGTGCCAGCAGCAGGGGCAAAGCCACTAATGAAAAACTGTTTTTT
TRBJ1-2 TRBV11-1 TRBD1 CASSPRTGDGYTF TGTGCCAGCAGCCCTAGGACAGGGGATGGCTACACCTTC
TRBJ2-7 TRBV11-3 TRBD1 CASSLAGQGYEQYF TGTGCCAGCAGCTTAGCGGGACAGGGCTACGAGCAGTACTTC
TRBJ2-7 TRBV20-1 NA CSTGGYEQYF TGCAGTACTGGTGGCTACGAGCAGTACTTC
TRBJ1-4 TRBV6-5 NA CASSYSSLEKLFF TGTGCCAGCAGTTACTCTTCATTGGAAAAACTGTTTTTT
TRBJ1-2 TRBV6-5 TRBD1 CATIRGPSYGYTF TGTGCCACCATCAGGGGGCCTAGCTATGGCTACACCTTC
TRBJ2-2 TRBV23-1 NA CASSQGADTGELFF TGCGCCAGCAGTCAGGGGGCGGACACCGGGGAGCTGTTTTTT
TRBJ2-1 TRBV7-9 NA CASSPEYNEQFF TGTGCCAGCAGCCCCGAGTACAATGAGCAGTTCTTC
TRBJ2-2 TRBV7-9 TRBD2 CASSSSGGTGELFF TGTGCCAGCAGTTCTAGCGGGGGGACCGGGGAGCTGTTTTTT
TRBJ1-2 TRBV6-1 NA CASRVGPNYGYTF TGTGCCAGCAGGGTCGGTCCTAACTATGGCTACACCTTC
TRBJ2-1 TRBV6-1 TRBD2 CASSEEPAGGGNEQFF TGTGCCAGCAGTGAAGAACCAGCGGGAGGGGGAAATGAGCAGTTCTTC
TRBJ1-2 TRBV5-1 TRBD1 CASSTGQGDYGYTF TGCGCCAGCAGCACGGGACAGGGAGACTATGGCTACACCTTC
TRBJ2-7 TRBV19 TRBD2 CASTPRGLAGGIYEQYF TGTGCCAGTACCCCTAGGGGACTAGCGGGAGGGATCTACGAGCAGTACTTC